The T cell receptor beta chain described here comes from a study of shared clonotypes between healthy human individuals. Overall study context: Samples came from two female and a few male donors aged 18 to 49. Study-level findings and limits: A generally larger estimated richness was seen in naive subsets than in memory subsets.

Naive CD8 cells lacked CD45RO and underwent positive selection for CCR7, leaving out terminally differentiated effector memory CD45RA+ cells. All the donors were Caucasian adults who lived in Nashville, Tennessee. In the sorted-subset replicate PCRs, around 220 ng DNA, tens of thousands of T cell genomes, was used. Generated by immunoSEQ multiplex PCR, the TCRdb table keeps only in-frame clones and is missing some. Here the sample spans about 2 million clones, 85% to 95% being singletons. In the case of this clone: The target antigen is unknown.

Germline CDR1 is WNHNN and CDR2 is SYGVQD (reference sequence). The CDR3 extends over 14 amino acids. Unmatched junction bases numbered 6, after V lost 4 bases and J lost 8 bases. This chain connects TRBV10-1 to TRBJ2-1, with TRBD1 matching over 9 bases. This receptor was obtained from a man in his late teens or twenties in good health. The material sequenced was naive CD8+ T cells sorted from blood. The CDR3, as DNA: TGCGCCAGCAGTGGGGACAGGGAAGGCCATGAGCAGTTCTTC. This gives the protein CASSGDREGHEQFF.